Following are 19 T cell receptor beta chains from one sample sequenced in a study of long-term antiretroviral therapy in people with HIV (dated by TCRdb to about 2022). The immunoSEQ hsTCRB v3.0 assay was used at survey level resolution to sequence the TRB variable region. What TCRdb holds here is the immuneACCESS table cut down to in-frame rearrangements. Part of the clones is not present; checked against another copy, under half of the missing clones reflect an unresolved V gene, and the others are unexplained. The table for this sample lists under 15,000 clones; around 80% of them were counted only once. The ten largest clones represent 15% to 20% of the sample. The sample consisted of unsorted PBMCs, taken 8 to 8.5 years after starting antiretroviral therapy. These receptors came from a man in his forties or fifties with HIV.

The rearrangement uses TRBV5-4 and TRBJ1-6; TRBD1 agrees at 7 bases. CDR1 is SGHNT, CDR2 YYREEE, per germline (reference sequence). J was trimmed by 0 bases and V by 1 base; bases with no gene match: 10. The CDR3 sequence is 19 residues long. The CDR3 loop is CASSLTGQGVISYNSPLHF. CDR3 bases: TGTGCCAGCAGCTTGACGGGGCAGGGGGTCATCTCCTATAATTCACCCCTCCACTTT.

The CDR3 loop is CASTVEGTGGPPAFF. The CDR3, as DNA: TGTGCCAGCACCGTCGAGGGGACAGGGGGCCCCCCAGCTTTCTTT. The chain couples TRBV6-1 to TRBJ1-1; TRBD1 agrees at 12 bases. The CDR3 has 15 amino acids. Per germline, CDR1 MNHNS and CDR2 SASEGT. The J segment lost 10 bases and the V segment lost 7 bases, leaving 13 bases of the junction unmatched.

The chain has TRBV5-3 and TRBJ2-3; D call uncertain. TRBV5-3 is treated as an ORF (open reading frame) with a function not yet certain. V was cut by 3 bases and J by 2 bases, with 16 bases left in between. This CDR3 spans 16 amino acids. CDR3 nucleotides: TGTGCCAGAAGCTCCTCTCCTCCGCCCGACACAGATACGCAGTATTTT. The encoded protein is CARSSSPPPDTDTQYF.

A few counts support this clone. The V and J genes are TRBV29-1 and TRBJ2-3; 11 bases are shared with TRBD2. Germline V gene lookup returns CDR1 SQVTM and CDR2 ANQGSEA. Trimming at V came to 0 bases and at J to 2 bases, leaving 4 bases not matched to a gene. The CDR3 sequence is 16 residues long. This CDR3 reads CSVEDPTSGVTDTQYF. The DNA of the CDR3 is TGCAGCGTTGAAGACCCGACTAGCGGGGTCACAGATACGCAGTATTTT.

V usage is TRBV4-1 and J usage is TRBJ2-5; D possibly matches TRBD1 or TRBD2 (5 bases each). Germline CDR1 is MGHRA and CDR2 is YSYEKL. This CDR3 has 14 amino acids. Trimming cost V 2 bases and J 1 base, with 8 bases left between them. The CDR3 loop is CASSQTGTQETQYF. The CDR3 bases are TGCGCCAGCAGCCAAACCGGGACCCAAGAGACCCAGTACTTC.

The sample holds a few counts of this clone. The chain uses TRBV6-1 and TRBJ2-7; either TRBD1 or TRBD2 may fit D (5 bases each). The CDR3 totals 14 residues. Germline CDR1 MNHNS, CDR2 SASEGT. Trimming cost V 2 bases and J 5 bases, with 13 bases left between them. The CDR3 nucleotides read TGTGCCAGCAGTGAATTTGGGGGAGTCAACGAGCAGTACTTC. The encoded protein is CASSEFGGVNEQYF.

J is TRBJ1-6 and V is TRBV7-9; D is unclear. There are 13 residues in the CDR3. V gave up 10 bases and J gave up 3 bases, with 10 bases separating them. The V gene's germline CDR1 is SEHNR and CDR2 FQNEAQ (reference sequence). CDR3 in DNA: TGTGCCACCACGGAGCACTATAATTCACCCCTCCACTTT. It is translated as CATTEHYNSPLHF. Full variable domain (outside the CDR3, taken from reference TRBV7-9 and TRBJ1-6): DTGVSQNPRHKITKRGQNVTFRCDPISEHNRLYWYRQTLGQGPEFLTYFQNEAQLEKSRLLSDRFSAERPKGSFSTLEIQRTEQGDSAMYLCATTEHYNSPLHFGNGTRLTVT.

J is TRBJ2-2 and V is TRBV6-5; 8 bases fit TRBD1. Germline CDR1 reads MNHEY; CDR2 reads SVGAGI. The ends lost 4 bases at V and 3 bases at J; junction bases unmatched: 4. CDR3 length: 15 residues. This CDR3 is CASSSQGADTGELFF. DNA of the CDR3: TGTGCCAGCAGTTCCCAGGGGGCCGACACCGGGGAGCTGTTTTTT.

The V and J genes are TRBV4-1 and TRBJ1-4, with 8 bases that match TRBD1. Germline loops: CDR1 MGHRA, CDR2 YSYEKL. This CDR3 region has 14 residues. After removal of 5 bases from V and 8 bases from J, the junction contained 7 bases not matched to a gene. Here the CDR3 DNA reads TGCGCCAGCAGCGCCTGGACAGGGAAAGAAAAACTGTTTTTT. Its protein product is CASSAWTGKEKLFF.

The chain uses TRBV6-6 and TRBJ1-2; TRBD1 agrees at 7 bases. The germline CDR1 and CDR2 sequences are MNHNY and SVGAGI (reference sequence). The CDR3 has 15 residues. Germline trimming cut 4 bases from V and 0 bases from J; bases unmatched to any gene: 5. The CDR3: CASSWDSSANYGYTF. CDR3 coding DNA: TGTGCCAGCAGTTGGGACAGTTCAGCTAACTATGGCTACACCTTC.

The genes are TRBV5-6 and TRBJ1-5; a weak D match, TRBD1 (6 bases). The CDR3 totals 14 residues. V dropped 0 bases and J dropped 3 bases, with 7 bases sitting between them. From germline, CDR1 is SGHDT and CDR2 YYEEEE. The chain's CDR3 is CASSLGGHNQPQHF. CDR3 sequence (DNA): TGTGCCAGCAGCTTGGGGGGGCACAATCAGCCCCAGCATTTT. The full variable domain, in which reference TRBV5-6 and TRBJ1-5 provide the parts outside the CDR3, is DAGVTQSPTHLIKTRGQQVTLRCSPKSGHDTVSWYQQALGQGPQFIFQYYEEEERQRGNFPDRFSGHQFPNYSSELNVNALLLGDSALYLCASSLGGHNQPQHFGDGTRLSIL.

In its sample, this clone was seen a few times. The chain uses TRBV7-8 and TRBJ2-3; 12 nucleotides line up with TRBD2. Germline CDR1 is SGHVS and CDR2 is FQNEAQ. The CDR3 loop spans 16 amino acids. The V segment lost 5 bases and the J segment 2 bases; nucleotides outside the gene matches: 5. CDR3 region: CASSPLAGGSTDTQYF. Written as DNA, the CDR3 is TGTGCCAGCAGCCCACTAGCGGGGGGTTCCACAGATACGCAGTATTTT.

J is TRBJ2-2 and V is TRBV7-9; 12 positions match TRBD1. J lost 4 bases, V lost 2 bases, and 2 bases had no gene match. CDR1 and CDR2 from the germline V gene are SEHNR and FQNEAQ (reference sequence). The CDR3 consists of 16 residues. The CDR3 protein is CASSLMGQGATGELFF. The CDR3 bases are TGTGCCAGCAGCTTAATGGGACAGGGGGCCACCGGGGAGCTGTTTTTT.

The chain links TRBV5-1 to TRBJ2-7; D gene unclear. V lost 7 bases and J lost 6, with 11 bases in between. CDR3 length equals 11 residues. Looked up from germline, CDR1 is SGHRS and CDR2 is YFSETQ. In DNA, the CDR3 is TGCGCCAGCGTGGTCTATGGCGAGCAGTACTTC. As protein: CASVVYGEQYF.

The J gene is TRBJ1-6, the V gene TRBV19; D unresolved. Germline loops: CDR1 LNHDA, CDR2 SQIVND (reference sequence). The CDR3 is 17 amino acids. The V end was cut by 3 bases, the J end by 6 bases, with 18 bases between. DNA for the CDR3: TGTGCCAGTAGTATGGATAGCTTTCTCGGGTTTAATTCACCCCTCCACTTT. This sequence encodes CASSMDSFLGFNSPLHF.

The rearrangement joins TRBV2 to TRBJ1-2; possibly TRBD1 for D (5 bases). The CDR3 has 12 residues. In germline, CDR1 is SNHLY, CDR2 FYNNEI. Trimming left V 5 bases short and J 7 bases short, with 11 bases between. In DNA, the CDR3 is TGTGCCAGCAGTCCCGGGACTGTTGGCTACACCTTC. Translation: CASSPGTVGYTF.

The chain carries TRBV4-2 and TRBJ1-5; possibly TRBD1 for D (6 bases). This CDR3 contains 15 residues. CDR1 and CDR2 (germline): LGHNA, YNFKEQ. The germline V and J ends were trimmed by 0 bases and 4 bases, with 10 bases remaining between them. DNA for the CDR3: TGTGCCAGCAGCCAAGAATGGCAGGGGAATCAGCCCCAGCATTTT. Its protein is CASSQEWQGNQPQHF.

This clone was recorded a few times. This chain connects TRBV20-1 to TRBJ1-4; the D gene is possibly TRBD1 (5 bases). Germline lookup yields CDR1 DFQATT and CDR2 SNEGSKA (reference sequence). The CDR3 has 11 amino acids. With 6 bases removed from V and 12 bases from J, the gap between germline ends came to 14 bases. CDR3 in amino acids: CSAPQQGELFF. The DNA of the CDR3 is TGCAGTGCCCCACAGCAGGGAGAACTGTTTTTT.

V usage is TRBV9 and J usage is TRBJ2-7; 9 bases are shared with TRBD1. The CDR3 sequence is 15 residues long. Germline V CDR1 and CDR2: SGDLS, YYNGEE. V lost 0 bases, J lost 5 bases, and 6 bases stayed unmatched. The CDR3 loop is CASSVEGQGYHEQYF. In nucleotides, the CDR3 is TGTGCCAGCAGCGTAGAGGGACAGGGATACCACGAGCAGTACTTC.